This T cell receptor (beta chain) was recovered during a study of T cells in Graves' hyperthyroidism and ophthalmopathy. The study, taken as a whole, reports: The blood repertoire included most of the expanded thyroid clonotypes above 0.001.

As concerns this clonotype: Its target is unknown.

From RNA transcripts, TCR beta CDR3 regions were amplified. Initially, a first-round RT-PCR of the TCR CDR3 employed the HTBI primer set. A single record per CDR3 protein comes from TCRdb applying MiXCR to the multiplex PCR reads. This table holds over 45,000 distinct CDR3 sequences, roughly 50% found once. This clonotype was sampled from a woman aged 45 to 65 with Graves' hyperthyroidism. The sample taken for sequencing was peripheral blood or thyroid tissue (not recorded which).

The CDR3 bases are TGTGCCAGCAGTGAATTTGGGGATAGCCGAACAGATACGCAGTATTTT. It specifies CASSEFGDSRTDTQYF. The rearrangement joins TRBV2 to TRBJ2-3; D call uncertain. The CDR3 loop spans 16 amino acids. The germline V and J ends were trimmed by 2 bases and 3 bases, with 15 bases remaining between them. Germline assignment: CDR1 SNHLY and CDR2 FYNNEI.